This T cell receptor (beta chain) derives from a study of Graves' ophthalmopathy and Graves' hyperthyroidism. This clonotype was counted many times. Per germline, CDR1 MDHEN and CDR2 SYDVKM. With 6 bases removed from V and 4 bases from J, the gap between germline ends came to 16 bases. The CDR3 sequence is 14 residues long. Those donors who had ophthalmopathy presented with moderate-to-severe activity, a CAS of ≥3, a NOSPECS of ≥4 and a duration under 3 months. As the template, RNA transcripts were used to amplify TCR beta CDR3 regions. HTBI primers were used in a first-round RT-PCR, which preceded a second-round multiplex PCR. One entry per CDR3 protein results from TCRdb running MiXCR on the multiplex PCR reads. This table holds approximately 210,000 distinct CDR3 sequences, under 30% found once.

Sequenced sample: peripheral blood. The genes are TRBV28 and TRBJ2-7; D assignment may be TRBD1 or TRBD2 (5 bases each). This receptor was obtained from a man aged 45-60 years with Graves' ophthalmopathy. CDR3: CASRHQAGTYEQYF. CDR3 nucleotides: TGTGCCAGCAGACACCAAGCCGGGACGTACGAGCAGTACTTC. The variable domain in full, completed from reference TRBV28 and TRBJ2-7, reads DVKVTQSSRYLVKRTGEKVFLECVQDMDHENMFWYRQDPGLGLRLIYFSYDVKMKEKGDIPEGYSVSREKKERFSLILESASTNQTSMYLCASRHQAGTYEQYFGPGTRLTVT.